A single sample gave rise to the 8 T cell receptor beta chains below, sequenced in a study of cytomegalovirus exposure and HLA in healthy donors. PCR primers comprised 60 Vbeta and 13 Jbeta primers. The assay was immunoSEQ multiplex PCR, and TCRdb's table has in-frame clones only and misses some. Of 160,000 or so clones listed, roughly 75% are singletons. The sample taken for sequencing was PBMCs. These receptors originate from a female donor in good health and CMV-seronegative.

This chain links TRBV28 with TRBJ1-2; 12 bases line up with TRBD1. Germline-derived CDR1 and CDR2 are MDHEN and SYDVKM. The trim removed 6 bases at V and 3 bases at J, leaving 11 bases unmatched. The CDR3 runs 17 residues. CDR3 DNA: TGTGCCAGCAGACCAACCGGGACAGGGGGCGCCGACTATGGCTACACCTTC. This codes for CASRPTGTGGADYGYTF.

A few counts support this clone. The chain joins TRBV29-1 to TRBJ2-1; 10 nucleotides agree with TRBD1. CDR3 length equals 17 residues. Germline CDR1 is SQVTM and CDR2 is ANQGSEA. V was clipped by 8 bases and J by 8 bases; unmatched bases: 21. CDR3 coding DNA: TGCAGCAGTCGGGACAGGGGAAGAGGCGGGAGTAGCTATGAGCAGTTCTTC. Its translation is CSSRDRGRGGSSYEQFF.

The chain recombines TRBV2 with TRBJ1-6; D may be TRBD1 (6 bases). The CDR3 is made up of 15 amino acids. V lost 6 bases and J lost 5, with 14 bases in between. CDR1 SNHLY and CDR2 FYNNEI come from the germline V gene. The chain's CDR3 is CASRSGTTNNSPLHF. Here the CDR3 DNA reads TGTGCCAGCAGGTCCGGGACAACTAATAATTCACCCCTCCACTTT.

The rearrangement uses TRBV27 and TRBJ2-7; D might be TRBD2 (5 bases). Trimming left V 3 bases short and J 6 bases short, with 15 bases between. The CDR3 is 14 residues long. Looked up from germline, CDR1 is MNHEY and CDR2 is SMNVEV (reference sequence). CDR3 DNA: TGTGCCAGCAGTTTGGCGGGCTTTAGCCGCGAGCAGTACTTC. The encoded protein is CASSLAGFSREQYF.

J is TRBJ2-1 and V is TRBV4-2, with D maybe TRBD2 (5 bases). The CDR3 runs to 15 residues. V was cut by 0 bases and J by 9 bases, with 15 bases left in between. Germline CDR1 is LGHNA and CDR2 is YNFKEQ. This chain's CDR3 is CASSQDRLGEFEQFF. CDR3 nucleotide sequence: TGTGCCAGCAGCCAAGACCGATTGGGAGAGTTTGAGCAGTTCTTC.

The J gene is TRBJ1-2, the V gene TRBV19; 9 bases line up with TRBD1. J gave up 3 bases and V 3 bases, and 2 bases lay outside the gene matches. Germline V gene lookup returns CDR1 LNHDA and CDR2 SQIVND (reference sequence). The CDR3 sequence is 14 residues long. The CDR3 loop is CASSMTGGDYGYTF. CDR3 nucleotides: TGTGCCAGTAGTATGACAGGGGGGGACTATGGCTACACCTTC.

The V gene is TRBV15, the J gene TRBJ2-6, with TRBD1 as a possible D gene (6 bases). V lost 3 bases, J lost 4 bases, and 13 bases lay in between. CDR1 and CDR2 (germline): LNHNV, YYDKDF (reference sequence). The CDR3 extends over 16 amino acids. CDR3 amino acids: CATSSLQGSGANVLTF. CDR3 sequence (DNA): TGTGCCACCAGCAGTCTACAGGGCTCCGGGGCCAACGTCCTGACTTTC. The variable domain in full, with the rest retrieved from reference TRBV15 and TRBJ2-6, is DAMVIQNPRYQVTQFGKPVTLSCSQTLNHNVMYWYQQKSSQAPKLLFHYYDKDFNNEADTPDNFQSRRPNTSFCFLDIRSPGLGDTAMYLCATSSLQGSGANVLTFGAGSRLTVL.

This chain uses TRBV9 with TRBJ1-2, with 8 positions matching TRBD1. This CDR3 has 14 residues. V lost 0 bases, J lost 7 bases, and 5 bases stayed unmatched. Germline CDR1 is SGDLS and CDR2 is YYNGEE. CDR3 sequence: CASSVAGQGGGYTF. The CDR3 coding sequence is TGTGCCAGCAGCGTAGCCGGACAGGGCGGTGGCTACACCTTC. Variable domain in full (rest from reference TRBV9 and TRBJ1-2): DSGVTQTPKHLITATGQRVTLRCSPRSGDLSVYWYQQSLDQGLQFLIQYYNGEERAKGNILERFSAQQFPDLHSELNLSSLELGDSALYFCASSVAGQGGGYTFGSGTRLTVV.